These 22 T cell receptor beta chains came from one sample sequenced in a study of shared clonotypes between healthy human individuals. Naive CD8 cells comprised CD45RO-negative, CCR7-positively selected cells, excluding terminally differentiated effector memory CD45RA+ cells. The protocol was immunoSEQ multiplex PCR, while the TCRdb copy is restricted to in-frame clones and leaves out a portion. The sample yields roughly 2,000,000 clones, over 85% seen once. Sequences were obtained from naive CD8+ T cells from PBMCs. The receptors originated from a man in his late teens or twenties in good health. Some clones in this sample may be carry-over from other donors' samples.

About this clone itself: The junction differs from germline at one of its ends, possibly a read error. CDR3 coding DNA: TGTGCCAGCAGCCTGGACTCCTCTAGCCTGAACTTC. Amino acids: CASSLDSSSLNF. The V and J genes are TRBV7-2 and TRBJ2-7; D might be TRBD2 (5 bases). CDR1 is SGHTA and CDR2 is FQGNSA in the germline V gene. There are 12 residues in the CDR3. The whole variable domain, filled in from reference TRBV7-2 and TRBJ2-7, reads GAGVSQSPSNKVTEKGKDVELRCDPISGHTALYWYRQSLGQGLEFLIYFQGNSAPDKSGLPSDRFSAERTGGSVSTLTIQRTQQEDSAVYLCASSLDSSSLNFGPGTRLTVT.

The V gene is TRBV13, the J gene TRBJ2-1, with 12 nucleotides matching TRBD2. Trimming at V came to 4 bases and at J to 3 bases, leaving 4 bases not matched to a gene. This CDR3 is built from 16 residues. Germline CDR1 is PRHDT and CDR2 is FYEKMQ (reference sequence). CDR3 in DNA: TGTGCCAGCAGCTCGCGGACTAGCGGGAACTACAATGAGCAGTTCTTC. Residues: CASSSRTSGNYNEQFF.

The chain couples TRBV13 to TRBJ2-5, with D possibly matching TRBD1 (6 bases). The CDR3 contains 15 residues. Germline assignment: CDR1 PRHDT and CDR2 FYEKMQ (reference sequence). Trimming removed 0 bases at V and 5 bases at J, with 13 bases between. The CDR3 loop reads CASSLGGRGAETQYF. The CDR3 nucleotides read TGTGCCAGCAGCTTAGGGGGCAGGGGAGCGGAGACCCAGTACTTC.

The rearrangement uses TRBV7-6 and TRBJ1-5; D perhaps matches TRBD1 (5 bases). CDR3 length: 13 residues. Looked up from germline, CDR1 is SGHVS and CDR2 is FNYEAQ. V was trimmed by 2 bases and J by 5 bases, leaving 7 bases between them. CDR3 bases: TGTGCCAGCAGCTTACTAGGGGATCAGCCCCAGCATTTT. Protein: CASSLLGDQPQHF.

The chain joins TRBV5-1 to TRBJ1-2; 8 nucleotides line up with TRBD1. The germline V gene encodes CDR1 SGHRS and CDR2 YFSETQ. After removal of 4 bases from V and 2 bases from J, the junction contained 10 bases not matched to a gene. This CDR3 spans 16 amino acids. Written as DNA, the CDR3 is TGCGCCAGCAGCCCCGGGACAGGTAACGTCAACTATGGCTACACCTTC. Translating it yields CASSPGTGNVNYGYTF.

As regards this clone: Other nucleotide sequences from this sample produce the same CDR3. CDR3 nucleotides: TGTGCCAGCAGCCCAGGGACTAGCGGATACAATGAGCAGTTCTTC. Translating it yields CASSPGTSGYNEQFF. V usage is TRBV9 and J usage is TRBJ2-1, with 11 bases fitting TRBD2. Trimming at V came to 4 bases and at J to 4 bases, leaving 4 bases not matched to a gene. Per the germline V gene, CDR1 is SGDLS and CDR2 is YYNGEE. This CDR3 is built from 15 residues.

This clone is a singleton in its sample. This specimen includes other DNA sequences encoding the same CDR3. This rearrangement joins TRBV27 to TRBJ2-7, with D perhaps given as TRBD1 or TRBD2 (6 bases each). The CDR3 runs to 14 residues. V gave up 2 bases and J gave up 3 bases, with 11 bases separating them. Germline V gene sequence: CDR1 MNHEY, CDR2 SMNVEV (reference sequence). Here the CDR3 DNA reads TGTGCCAGCAGTTTAAGGGGGGTCCTCTACGAGCAGTACTTC. It translates to CASSLRGVLYEQYF.

This chain uses TRBV5-8 with TRBJ2-1; 12 nucleotides agree with TRBD2. J was trimmed by 3 bases and V by 3 bases; bases with no gene match: 7. The CDR3 is 17 amino acids. Germline V gene lookup returns CDR1 SGHTS and CDR2 YDEGEE. CDR3 nucleotides: TGTGCCAGCAGCTACCGACTAGCGGGAGCAGACTACAATGAGCAGTTCTTC. Translating it yields CASSYRLAGADYNEQFF.

This clone appeared a single time. The genes are TRBV9 and TRBJ1-2; D may be TRBD1 (6 bases). Between the trimmed V and J ends, which lost 2 bases and 13 bases, there was a span of 15 bases. Germline V CDR1 and CDR2: SGDLS, YYNGEE. CDR3 size: 12 residues. The CDR3 reads CASSVRTDLLTF. In DNA, the CDR3 is TGTGCCAGCAGCGTTCGGACAGATCTCCTCACCTTC.

This chain joins TRBV5-4 and TRBJ1-2; possibly TRBD1 for D (5 bases). V dropped 4 bases and J dropped 4 bases, with 17 bases sitting between them. Germline CDR1 reads SGHNT; CDR2 reads YYREEE (reference sequence). The CDR3 extends over 15 amino acids. The CDR3 sequence is CASSVLGGWGYGYTF. In DNA form, the CDR3 reads TGTGCCAGCAGCGTTCTCGGGGGTTGGGGCTATGGCTACACCTTC. Combining the CDR3 with reference TRBV5-4 and TRBJ1-2 gives the whole variable domain ETGVTQSPTHLIKTRGQQVTLRCSSQSGHNTVSWYQQALGQGPQFIFQYYREEENGRGNFPPRFSGLQFPNYSSELNVNALELDDSALYLCASSVLGGWGYGYTFGSGTRLTVV.

A note on this clone: This CDR3 is also generated by other DNA sequences in the sample. The chain is built from TRBV5-4 and TRBJ2-1; no firm D call. The CDR3 sequence is 13 residues long. CDR1 SGHNT and CDR2 YYREEE come from the germline V gene (reference sequence). V gave up 2 bases and J gave up 2 bases, with 5 bases separating them. For the CDR3, the DNA is TGTGCCAGCAGCTTCCGAGCCTACAATGAGCAGTTCTTC. Encoded protein: CASSFRAYNEQFF.

In its sample, this clone was seen once. This chain connects TRBV7-8 to TRBJ2-7, with D maybe TRBD2 (6 bases). The germline gives CDR1 SGHVS, CDR2 FQNEAQ. Trimming shortened V by 0 bases and J by 3 bases, and 15 bases separated the two germline ends. This CDR3 has 16 amino acids. CDR3 amino acids: CASSLAPPGGVYEQYF. The CDR3 nucleotides read TGTGCCAGCAGCTTAGCCCCACCAGGAGGGGTCTACGAGCAGTACTTC. The full variable domain, rest sourced from reference TRBV7-8 and TRBJ2-7, is GAGVSQSPRYKVAKRGQDVALRCDPISGHVSLFWYQQALGQGPEFLTYFQNEAQLDKSGLPSDRFFAERPEGSVSTLKIQRTQQEDSAVYLCASSLAPPGGVYEQYFGPGTRLTVT.

With regard to this clone: Distinct nucleotide sequences in the sample also encode this CDR3. The J gene is TRBJ2-7, the V gene TRBV4-3; D unclear. With 5 bases removed from V and 1 base from J, the gap between germline ends came to 9 bases. Germline values: CDR1 LGHNA, CDR2 YSLEER. CDR3 length: 13 residues. The CDR3, as DNA: TGCGCCAGCAGCTGGACGGTTTCCTACGAGCAGTACTTC. Translated, it gives CASSWTVSYEQYF.

In the case of this clone: Other DNA sequences in this sample translate to the same CDR3. The chain employs TRBV5-1 and TRBJ1-1; D call uncertain. V lost 2 bases to trimming and J lost 3 bases, with 8 bases between them. The CDR3 runs to 13 residues. Germline lookup yields CDR1 SGHRS and CDR2 YFSETQ. Written as DNA, the CDR3 is TGCGCCAGCAGCTTCCGGGAGCACACTGAAGCTTTCTTT. Translated: CASSFREHTEAFF.

This clone was recorded a few times. The rearrangement links TRBV30 to TRBJ1-2; no definite D call. Germline V CDR1 and CDR2: GTSNPN, SVGIG (reference sequence). Trimming cost V 6 bases and J 8 bases, with 13 bases left between them. The CDR3 has 11 residues. This CDR3 is CACYRAGGYTF. The DNA of the CDR3 is TGTGCCTGTTATAGGGCGGGAGGCTACACCTTC.

This chain joins TRBV5-1 and TRBJ1-1; no definite D call. Trimming pared 0 bases from V and 1 base from J, leaving 25 bases between. Per the germline V gene, CDR1 is SGHRS and CDR2 is YFSETQ. This CDR3 comprises 20 residues. The CDR3 sequence: CASSLVLYTLGSGENTEAFF. The CDR3 region has the DNA TGCGCCAGCAGCTTGGTGTTATATACTTTAGGGTCCGGGGAGAACACTGAAGCTTTCTTT.

This chain uses TRBV7-8 with TRBJ2-1; 8 bases fit TRBD2. The V gene's germline CDR1 is SGHVS and CDR2 FQNEAQ. The CDR3 consists of 15 residues. The trim removed 2 bases at V and 5 bases at J, leaving 5 bases unmatched. CDR3 region: CASSLQLAVDNEQFF. In nucleotides, the CDR3 is TGTGCCAGCAGCTTACAACTAGCGGTTGACAATGAGCAGTTCTTC.

The chain has TRBV11-2 and TRBJ2-7; D not resolved. V was cut by 4 bases and J by 12 bases, with 16 bases left in between. This CDR3 has 12 residues. Germline V gene sequence: CDR1 SGHAT, CDR2 FQNNGV. The chain's CDR3 is CASSSRTEKGYF. CDR3 nucleotides: TGTGCCAGCAGCTCTAGGACGGAAAAGGGGTACTTC.

On this clone: Other nucleotide sequences from this sample produce the same CDR3. V is TRBV27 and J is TRBJ2-3, with TRBD2 identical over 10 bases. After removal of 9 bases from V and 1 base from J, the junction contained 4 bases not matched to a gene. CDR3 length equals 14 residues. Germline V CDR1 and CDR2: MNHEY, SMNVEV (reference sequence). CDR3 sequence (DNA): TGTGCCAGTAGAGGACTAGCGGGCACAGATACGCAGTATTTT. Its protein product is CASRGLAGTDTQYF.

The chain couples TRBV11-2 to TRBJ1-1, with D possibly matching TRBD1 (5 bases). The ends were cut back, 7 bases at V and 0 bases at J, with 12 bases in the middle. The CDR3 length is 14 residues. Germline CDR1 and CDR2: SGHAT and FQNNGV. The CDR3 sequence is CASKFWGVNTEAFF. CDR3 coding DNA: TGTGCCAGCAAGTTTTGGGGGGTGAACACTGAAGCTTTCTTT.

The V and J genes are TRBV5-1 and TRBJ2-7, with 9 bases fitting TRBD1. The CDR3 totals 16 residues. Germline V gene lookup returns CDR1 SGHRS and CDR2 YFSETQ. V lost 0 bases and J lost 3; bases outside the gene matches: 7. CDR3 sequence: CASSLGFGTGIYEQYF. The CDR3 region has the DNA TGCGCCAGCAGCTTGGGGTTTGGGACAGGGATCTACGAGCAGTACTTC.

V and J are TRBV7-6 and TRBJ2-2, with D possibly being TRBD2 (6 bases). The germline CDR1 and CDR2 sequences are SGHVS and FNYEAQ. Trimming stripped 5 bases from V and 4 bases from J, with 20 bases between. This CDR3 is 17 amino acids long. The CDR3 sequence is CASSAPAGRPRTGELFF. CDR3 sequence (DNA): TGTGCCAGCAGCGCCCCAGCGGGCCGCCCCCGCACCGGGGAGCTGTTTTTT.